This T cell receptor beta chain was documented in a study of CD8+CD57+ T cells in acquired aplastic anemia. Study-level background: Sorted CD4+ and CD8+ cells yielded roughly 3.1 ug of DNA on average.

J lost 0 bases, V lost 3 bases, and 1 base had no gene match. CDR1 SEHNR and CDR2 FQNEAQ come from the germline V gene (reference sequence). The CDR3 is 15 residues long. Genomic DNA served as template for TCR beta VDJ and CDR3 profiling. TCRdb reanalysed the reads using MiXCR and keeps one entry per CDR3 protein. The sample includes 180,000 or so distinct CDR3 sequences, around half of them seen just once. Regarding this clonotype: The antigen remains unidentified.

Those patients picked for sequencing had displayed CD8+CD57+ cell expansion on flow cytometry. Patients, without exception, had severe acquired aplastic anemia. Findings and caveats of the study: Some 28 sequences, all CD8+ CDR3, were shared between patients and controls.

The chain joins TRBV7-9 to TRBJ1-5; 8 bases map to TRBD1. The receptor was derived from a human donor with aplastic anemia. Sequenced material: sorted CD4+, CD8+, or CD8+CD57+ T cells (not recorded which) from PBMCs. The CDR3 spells CASSFGQGSNQPQHF. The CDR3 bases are TGTGCCAGCAGCTTCGGACAGGGTAGCAATCAGCCCCAGCATTTT.